The following is a T cell receptor beta chain sequence with its context. Antigen specificity is unknown. The data were produced by immunoSEQ multiplex PCR, yet TCRdb's version contains in-frame clones alone and is incomplete. The sample gives under 70,000 clones, around 80% of which show up once; approximately 1.1% is in the top ten. The sample comes from a study of memory CD4+ T cells and cytomegalovirus serostatus. Study results and limitations: The CMV-associated TCR signature appears largely within the CD4+ memory repertoire. Each of approximately 61 CMV-associated TCRbeta sequences occurred in one to five individuals. Median bootstrapped AUC for CMV status was about 0.96 originally, less than 0.93 US-trained.

The sort gate was single viable CD3+CD4+CD8-CD45RO+ cells for memory CD4+ T cells. Total CD4+ T cells were enriched by CD4 positive selection. CDR1 and CDR2 (germline): SNHLY, FYNNEI. This CDR3 is 14 amino acids long. With V trimmed by 5 bases and J by 1 base, 1 base remained unmatched. This receptor was taken from an adult in good health and CMV-seronegative. The chain couples TRBV2 to TRBJ1-4; TRBD1 agrees at 7 bases. The sample was memory CD4+ T cells from blood. The CDR3 DNA is TGTGCCAGCAGTCGACAGGGAACTAATGAAAAACTGTTTTTT. Its translation: CASSRQGTNEKLFF.